The 21 T cell receptor beta chains below all came from one sample that was sequenced in a study of blood T cell repertoires in COVID-19. Profiling relied on immunoSEQ multiplex PCR, and the TCRdb table lists in-frame clones only, not all of them. The table includes about 300,000 clones, 80% to 90% detected once. The source material was peripheral blood. The origin of the receptors is a woman in her forties or fifties with COVID-19, enrolled during active disease.

The chain uses TRBV19 and TRBJ1-6; D gene unclear. This CDR3 spans 15 amino acids. Germline assignment: CDR1 LNHDA and CDR2 SQIVND (reference sequence). V was shortened by 7 bases and J by 1 base, with 11 bases between the two germline ends. CDR3 DNA sequence: TGTGCCAGTACCCAACCCGGGTCCTATAATTCACCCCTCCACTTT. Translated, it gives CASTQPGSYNSPLHF.

The rearrangement joins TRBV14 to TRBJ2-7; D gene uncertain. Trimming stripped 1 base from V and 4 bases from J, with 8 bases between. The CDR3 is made up of 13 amino acids. Looked up from germline, CDR1 is SGHDN and CDR2 is FVKESK. As DNA, the CDR3 is TGTGCCAGCAGCCAAGCAGGATATTACGAGCAGTACTTC. Amino acid sequence: CASSQAGYYEQYF.

This clone occurred once. The chain has TRBV19 and TRBJ2-2; 11 bases match TRBD2. The ends lost 7 bases at V and 5 bases at J; junction bases unmatched: 3. Germline CDR1 is LNHDA and CDR2 is SQIVND (reference sequence). This CDR3 has 14 amino acids. Here the CDR3 reads CASKTSGETGELFF. DNA for the CDR3: TGTGCCAGTAAGACTAGCGGGGAAACCGGGGAGCTGTTTTTT.

The chain carries TRBV4-1 and TRBJ2-3, with TRBD2 matching 10 bases. CDR3 length: 21 residues. With V trimmed by 0 bases and J by 0 bases, 15 bases remained unmatched. The germline V gene encodes CDR1 MGHRA and CDR2 YSYEKL. CDR3 in DNA: TGCGCCAGCAGCCAAGATTGGGCTAGCGGGAGTCTCGCGAAGAGCACAGATACGCAGTATTTT. Encoded protein: CASSQDWASGSLAKSTDTQYF.

This chain connects TRBV29-1 to TRBJ2-3; TRBD2 aligns across 8 bases. Trimming at V came to 5 bases and at J to 0 bases, leaving 10 bases not matched to a gene. Germline V gives CDR1 SQVTM, CDR2 ANQGSEA. This CDR3 spans 16 amino acids. CDR3 protein: CSVRGDGRASTDTQYF. Here the CDR3 DNA reads TGCAGCGTTAGGGGAGACGGGAGGGCTAGCACAGATACGCAGTATTTT.

This chain connects TRBV19 to TRBJ1-1; perhaps TRBD1 as D (6 bases). V was pared by 7 bases and J by 0 bases, with 12 bases between. The CDR3 is made up of 14 amino acids. Germline-derived CDR1 and CDR2 are LNHDA and SQIVND (reference sequence). The CDR3, as DNA: TGTGCCAGTACCCTAGGGGGGGTGAACACTGAAGCTTTCTTT. This translates into CASTLGGVNTEAFF.

This chain's CDR3 is CASSRGQGSGEQYF. DNA for the CDR3: TGCGCCAGCAGCCGGGGACAGGGGTCGGGCGAGCAGTACTTC. The genes are TRBV4-1 and TRBJ2-7, with 10 bases identical to TRBD1. Germline CDR1 MGHRA, CDR2 YSYEKL. Germline trimming cut 4 bases from V and 6 bases from J; bases unmatched to any gene: 6. The CDR3 is 14 residues long.

The chain uses TRBV9 and TRBJ2-2; 8 positions match TRBD2. The CDR3 contains 16 residues. V dropped 0 bases and J dropped 5; count of bases not matched to a gene: 6. CDR1 SGDLS and CDR2 YYNGEE come from the germline V gene. The CDR3 sequence: CASSVDGTRRTGELFF. The CDR3 nucleotides read TGTGCCAGCAGCGTAGACGGGACTAGGAGGACCGGGGAGCTGTTTTTT.

The J gene is TRBJ1-3, the V gene TRBV5-1; 8 bases match TRBD1. V dropped 4 bases and J dropped 0; count of bases not matched to a gene: 3. Germline-derived CDR1 and CDR2 are SGHRS and YFSETQ. This CDR3 has 15 amino acids. CDR3 in amino acids: CASSQGTGSGNTIYF. CDR3 nucleotides: TGCGCCAGCAGCCAAGGGACAGGCTCTGGAAACACCATATATTTT. Based on the CDR3 plus reference TRBV5-1 and TRBJ1-3, the full variable domain is KAGVTQTPRYLIKTRGQQVTLSCSPISGHRSVSWYQQTPGQGLQFLFEYFSETQRNKGNFPGRFSGRQFSNSRSEMNVSTLELGDSALYLCASSQGTGSGNTIYFGEGSWLTVV.

The chain combines TRBV11-2 with TRBJ1-1, with 9 bases matching TRBD1. The CDR3 sequence is 15 residues long. Germline V gene data show CDR1 as SGHAT and CDR2 as FQNNGV. V was clipped by 6 bases and J by 6 bases; unmatched bases: 11. CDR3 coding DNA: TGTGCCAGCAGGACAATACAGGGGGCTCTTGCTGAAGCTTTCTTT. It is translated as CASRTIQGALAEAFF.

In its sample, this clone was seen once. This chain uses TRBV7-2 with TRBJ2-1, with 7 positions matching TRBD2. CDR1 and CDR2 from the germline V gene are SGHTA and FQGNSA. This CDR3 region has 15 residues. V was clipped by 0 bases and J by 3 bases; unmatched bases: 2. CDR3 region: CASSLARDYYNEQFF. CDR3 DNA: TGTGCCAGCAGCTTAGCTAGGGACTACTACAATGAGCAGTTCTTC.

This chain joins TRBV5-6 and TRBJ2-2, with 9 bases lining up with TRBD2. Per germline, CDR1 SGHDT and CDR2 YYEEEE. The CDR3 sequence is 19 residues long. V lost 2 bases and J lost 5; bases outside the gene matches: 16. Here the CDR3 reads CASSFGLLRASGKTGELFF. The DNA for the CDR3 is TGTGCCAGCAGCTTTGGACTCCTGAGGGCTAGCGGGAAAACCGGGGAGCTGTTTTTT.

The rearrangement uses TRBV11-2 and TRBJ1-5; D remains unclear. Trimming left V 2 bases short and J 5 bases short, with 13 bases between. The germline gives CDR1 SGHAT, CDR2 FQNNGV. CDR3 length equals 15 residues. CDR3 nucleotide sequence: TGTGCCAGCAGCTTAAATCAACGAGGAGATCAGCCCCAGCATTTT. Protein: CASSLNQRGDQPQHF.

This chain connects TRBV5-6 to TRBJ2-7; D perhaps matches TRBD2 (5 bases). Germline V CDR1 and CDR2: SGHDT, YYEEEE. Trimming cost V 1 base and J 5 bases, with 16 bases left between them. There are 15 residues in the CDR3. In nucleotides, the CDR3 is TGTGCCAGCAGCTTGTTTCGTGGGAGCATCGACGAGCAGTACTTC. This encodes CASSLFRGSIDEQYF.

The chain combines TRBV6-4 with TRBJ2-2; D unresolved. The germline CDR1 and CDR2 sequences are MRHNA and SNTAGT. Trimming stripped 9 bases from V and 6 bases from J, with 17 bases between. The CDR3 is made up of 14 amino acids. The CDR3 sequence: CARTGVREAGELFF. The DNA for the CDR3 is TGTGCCAGAACCGGTGTACGCGAGGCCGGGGAGCTGTTTTTT.

The chain joins TRBV6-1 to TRBJ2-1, with a possible D match to TRBD2 (7 bases). The CDR3 spans 16 residues. Germline CDR1 MNHNS, CDR2 SASEGT. V dropped 4 bases and J dropped 6 bases, with 19 bases sitting between them. The CDR3 is CASSGSVFGGRNEQFF. In DNA form, the CDR3 reads TGTGCCAGCAGTGGCTCCGTTTTCGGGGGGCGCAATGAGCAGTTCTTC.

For the CDR3, the DNA is TGTGCCTGGAGTTTGATGGGGAGAAGCAATCAGCCCCAGCATTTT. Encoded protein: CAWSLMGRSNQPQHF. The chain employs TRBV30 and TRBJ1-5; D is unclear. Germline values: CDR1 GTSNPN, CDR2 SVGIG (reference sequence). The CDR3 is 15 amino acids. V lost 2 bases and J 1 base, leaving 12 bases between the germline ends.

This rearrangement joins TRBV24-1 to TRBJ2-1; 7 bases are a match to TRBD1. Unmatched junction bases numbered 13, after V lost 4 bases and J lost 8 bases. This CDR3 comprises 16 residues. Germline V CDR1 and CDR2: KGHDR, SFDVKD. CDR3 loop: CATSDRNKQGSHEQFF. CDR3 nucleotides: TGTGCCACCAGTGACCGTAATAAACAGGGGAGCCATGAGCAGTTCTTC.

This chain uses TRBV24-1 with TRBJ2-1, with TRBD2 matching 7 bases. CDR3 length: 14 residues. CDR1 and CDR2 from the germline V gene are KGHDR and SFDVKD. Losses at the gene ends were 9 bases for V and 2 bases for J; bases not matched to a gene: 6. DNA for the CDR3: TGTGCCACCGCTCGTGCGGGAGCCTACAATGAGCAGTTCTTC. The encoded protein is CATARAGAYNEQFF.

V is TRBV7-9 and J is TRBJ1-4; 8 bases line up with TRBD1. The V gene end was trimmed by 5 bases and the J gene end by 7 bases; junction bases not matched to a gene: 15. CDR1 and CDR2 (germline): SEHNR, FQNEAQ (reference sequence). The CDR3 loop spans 17 amino acids. This CDR3 is CASSTLRGTGSGEKLFF. The CDR3 bases are TGTGCCAGCAGCACCCTCCGAGGGACAGGTTCGGGTGAAAAACTGTTTTTT.

V gene TRBV3-1 (or the pseudogene TRBV3-2) combines with J gene TRBJ2-1, with 16 bases that match TRBD2. The CDR3 loop spans 16 amino acids. The trim removed 3 bases at V and 10 bases at J, leaving 6 bases unmatched. The germline V gene has CDR1 LGHDT and CDR2 YNNKEL (reference sequence). This chain's CDR3 is CASSHHGTSGRGEQFF. The CDR3 bases are TGTGCCAGCAGCCATCACGGGACTAGCGGGAGGGGCGAGCAGTTCTTC.